This T cell receptor beta chain derives from a study of technical replicates of blood from a handful of donors. The method was immunoSEQ multiplex PCR; TCRdb's version includes in-frame clones alone and lacks a portion of them. Here the sample spans around 77,000 clones, 80% to 95% being singletons. This clone is a singleton in its sample. The TCR comes from a human donor in good health. Sequencing was carried out using T cells isolated from PBMCs.

The CDR3 is CASSPVPSGSGNTIYF. The CDR3 DNA is TGTGCCAGCTCACCGGTTCCGAGTGGCTCTGGAAACACCATATATTTT. The gene calls are TRBV18 and TRBJ1-3; D remains unclear. V lost 3 bases and J lost 0, with 12 bases in between. From germline, CDR1 is KGHSH and CDR2 LQKENI. The CDR3 length is 16 residues.